Each of the 24 T cell receptor beta chains below was sequenced from the same sample in a study of T cell responses to AZD1222 COVID-19 vaccine (dated by TCRdb to 2020 to 2023). Libraries were prepared through the immunoSEQ multiplex PCR assay. TCRdb took this table from immuneACCESS and kept in-frame rearrangements with V and J called. Such tables lack part of the clones; where checked against another copy, unresolved V genes explain under half of the gap, and the rest is unexplained. The sample includes more than 85,000 clones, with roughly 86% observed a single time. The top ten clonotypes cover 4% to 6% of the sample. Read against the paper, the sample's time point label means: baseline before first vaccination. The specimen comprised peripheral blood, sampled on day 0 of AZD1222 vaccination. The receptors originated from an adult in good health.

As regards this clone: Different DNA sequences within this sample yield the same CDR3. The rearrangement joins TRBV28 to TRBJ1-4; perhaps TRBD1 as D (5 bases). Germline loops: CDR1 MDHEN, CDR2 SYDVKM. V lost 3 bases to trimming and J lost 4 bases, with 9 bases between them. The CDR3 has 14 amino acids. Here the CDR3 reads CASSLAGINEKLFF. DNA of the CDR3: TGTGCCAGCAGTTTGGCAGGGATTAATGAAAAACTGTTTTTT.

The chain joins TRBV20-1 to TRBJ1-5; D unresolved. Per the germline V gene, CDR1 is DFQATT and CDR2 is SNEGSKA (reference sequence). The CDR3 spans 11 residues. With 2 bases removed from V and 7 bases from J, the gap between germline ends came to 6 bases. Written as DNA, the CDR3 is TGCAGTGCTAGAAACAACCAGCCCCAGCATTTT. Translated: CSARNNQPQHF.

The chain recombines TRBV10-3 with TRBJ2-7; 12 nucleotides match TRBD2. V shed 10 bases, J shed 6 bases, and the junction held 10 bases outside the gene matches. The CDR3 consists of 14 residues. Germline assignment: CDR1 ENHRY and CDR2 SYGVKD. CDR3 amino acids: CATGGGTSGSEQYF. CDR3 nucleotide sequence: TGTGCCACGGGGGGCGGGACTAGCGGGTCCGAGCAGTACTTC.

V gene TRBV29-1 combines with J gene TRBJ2-5; D possibly uses TRBD1 or TRBD2 (5 bases each). CDR1 is SQVTM, CDR2 ANQGSEA, per germline. Trimming took off 7 bases at V and 9 bases at J, with 9 bases between the two ends. The CDR3 has 9 amino acids. DNA for the CDR3: TGCAGCGCCGGGGACCCCCAGTACTTC. As protein: CSAGDPQYF.

The chain has TRBV5-1 and TRBJ1-4; TRBD1 matches at 11 bases. Germline V gives CDR1 SGHRS, CDR2 YFSETQ. The CDR3 contains 15 residues. Losses at the gene ends were 5 bases for V and 3 bases for J; bases not matched to a gene: 3. For the CDR3, the DNA is TGCGCCAGCAGTGGACAGGGGGCTTCTAATGAAAAACTGTTTTTT. Its translation: CASSGQGASNEKLFF.

V and J are TRBV19 and TRBJ1-5, with unresolved D. Germline V CDR1 and CDR2: LNHDA, SQIVND (reference sequence). Trimming cost V 4 bases and J 2 bases, with 9 bases left between them. The CDR3 loop spans 14 amino acids. The CDR3 spells CASSSRLGNQPQHF. CDR3 bases: TGTGCCAGTAGTAGTCGATTGGGCAATCAGCCCCAGCATTTT.

The genes are TRBV12-1 and TRBJ2-1; the DNA was not used to check the table's D call, TRBD1. TRBV12-1 is shown as a pseudogene. CDR3 size: 17 residues. Here the CDR3 reads CASSALFHGTGSHEQFF. Here the CDR3 DNA reads TGTGCCAGCAGCGCCCTTTTCCATGGGACAGGGTCCCATGAGCAGTTCTTC.

The chain recombines TRBV9 with TRBJ1-5; D not resolved. Trimming left V 4 bases short and J 4 bases short, with 9 bases between. Germline V CDR1 and CDR2: SGDLS, YYNGEE. This CDR3 has 13 amino acids. The CDR3 spells CASSPDGNQPQHF. The CDR3 DNA reads as TGTGCCAGCAGCCCAGACGGAAATCAGCCCCAGCATTTT.

The chain uses TRBV12-3 or TRBV12-4 and TRBJ2-5; TRBD2 is a possible D gene (7 bases). Deletions cut 6 bases from V and 1 base from J, with 9 bases between. This CDR3 spans 13 amino acids. The CDR3 bases are TGTGCCAGCAGCGGGGGGCGCCAAGAGACCCAGTACTTC. It encodes CASSGGRQETQYF.

The genes are TRBV29-1 and TRBJ2-3, with D perhaps given as TRBD1 or TRBD2 (5 bases each). This CDR3 contains 13 residues. Trimming took 5 bases from V and 4 from J, leaving 13 bases between them. Per germline, CDR1 SQVTM and CDR2 ANQGSEA. The CDR3 protein is CSVFSGDADTQYF. The CDR3 coding sequence is TGCAGCGTTTTCTCTGGGGACGCAGATACGCAGTATTTT.

The chain has TRBV19 and TRBJ1-6, with TRBD1 as a possible D gene (6 bases). The CDR3 totals 14 residues. In germline, CDR1 is LNHDA, CDR2 SQIVND (reference sequence). V was pared by 8 bases and J by 10 bases, with 18 bases between. The CDR3, as DNA: TGTGCCAGTGCGGGGGGGCCTGGGGGCTCACCCCTCCACTTT. Protein: CASAGGPGGSPLHF.

This chain connects TRBV11-1 to TRBJ2-1; 15 bases line up with TRBD2. The CDR3 runs to 16 residues. V lost 5 bases and J lost 7; bases outside the gene matches: 6. Germline V CDR1 and CDR2: SGHAT, FQDESV (reference sequence). The chain's CDR3 is CASSHRTSGRGNEQFF. The CDR3 bases are TGTGCCAGCAGCCACAGGACTAGCGGGAGGGGGAATGAGCAGTTCTTC.

This chain uses TRBV7-2 with TRBJ2-1, with D perhaps matching TRBD1 or TRBD2 (5 bases each). V was clipped by 4 bases and J by 8 bases, with 9 bases between them. This CDR3 contains 12 residues. Germline assignment: CDR1 SGHTA and CDR2 FQGNSA. CDR3 in amino acids: CASSYRGDEQFF. As DNA, the CDR3 is TGTGCCAGCAGCTACCGAGGGGATGAGCAGTTCTTC.

V and J are TRBV19 and TRBJ1-4; tentatively, D is TRBD1 (5 bases). Deletions cut 4 bases from V and 8 bases from J, with 14 bases between. This CDR3 contains 14 residues. Germline V gene data show CDR1 as LNHDA and CDR2 as SQIVND (reference sequence). The CDR3 spells CASSNAGRTEKLFF. As DNA, the CDR3 is TGTGCCAGTAGTAATGCAGGGAGGACCGAAAAACTGTTTTTT.

This chain joins TRBV5-5 and TRBJ2-7, with D perhaps matching TRBD2 (5 bases). CDR3 size: 13 residues. V dropped 0 bases and J dropped 4 bases, with 8 bases sitting between them. Germline CDR1 SGHKS, CDR2 YYEKEE (reference sequence). CDR3 protein: CASSLVRGYEQYF. CDR3 coding DNA: TGTGCCAGCAGCTTGGTTCGGGGTTACGAGCAGTACTTC.

The V and J genes are TRBV28 and TRBJ2-1; 10 bases agree with TRBD1. Germline-derived CDR1 and CDR2 are MDHEN and SYDVKM. The CDR3 loop spans 16 amino acids. V was pared by 5 bases and J by 3 bases, with 7 bases of the junction left unmatched. CDR3 protein: CASSETGQGIYNEQFF. In DNA form, the CDR3 reads TGTGCCAGCAGTGAGACGGGACAGGGGATCTACAATGAGCAGTTCTTC.

This clone was picked up one time. The genes are TRBV30 and TRBJ1-3; D is possibly TRBD1 (5 bases). From germline, CDR1 is GTSNPN and CDR2 SVGIG (reference sequence). The V gene lost 8 bases and the J gene lost 4 bases, with 12 bases spanning the gap. The CDR3 sequence is 12 residues long. The DNA for the CDR3 is TGTGCCGGGGCCGGTGGAGGAAACACCATATATTTT. Translation: CAGAGGGNTIYF.

The chain combines TRBV5-4 with TRBJ1-3; D is possibly TRBD1 (5 bases). Germline V lookup: CDR1 SGHNT, CDR2 YYREEE (reference sequence). V shed 4 bases and J shed 0 bases, with 11 bases lying between them. This CDR3 has 15 amino acids. The CDR3 reads CASSRDGVSGNTIYF. For the CDR3, the DNA is TGTGCCAGCAGCAGGGACGGAGTCTCTGGAAACACCATATATTTT.

The chain joins TRBV18 to TRBJ1-1; the D is unclear. Germline V gene sequence: CDR1 KGHSH, CDR2 LQKENI. The CDR3 contains 13 residues. Trimming left V 2 bases short and J 3 bases short, with 7 bases between. Here the CDR3 DNA reads TGTGCCAGCTCACCAGGGATGGACACTGAAGCTTTCTTT. Amino acid sequence: CASSPGMDTEAFF.

The J gene is TRBJ1-2, the V gene TRBV2; no clear D. Deletions cut 1 base from V and 0 bases from J, with 9 bases between. The CDR3 consists of 15 residues. Germline V gene lookup returns CDR1 SNHLY and CDR2 FYNNEI. Here the CDR3 reads CASSEGFTSNYGYTF. The CDR3, as DNA: TGTGCCAGCAGTGAAGGTTTCACCTCTAACTATGGCTACACCTTC.

The chain combines TRBV15 with TRBJ1-5; D possibly corresponds to TRBD1 (5 bases). Germline V gives CDR1 LNHNV, CDR2 YYDKDF (reference sequence). This CDR3 is 17 amino acids long. The V and J ends lost 7 bases and 0 bases respectively, with 19 bases between them. The CDR3 sequence is CATTPLFRDYSNQPQHF. The CDR3, as DNA: TGTGCCACCACCCCCCTCTTTCGGGACTATAGCAATCAGCCCCAGCATTTT.

This clone was counted once. V usage is TRBV6-2 or TRBV6-3 and J usage is TRBJ2-3; TRBD1 aligns across 9 bases. Trimming removed 4 bases from V and 4 bases from J; junction bases left unmatched: 6. Germline values: CDR1 MNHEY, CDR2 SVGEGT. CDR3 length: 15 amino acids. CDR3 bases: TGTGCCAGCAGTTTGTCCGGGACAGGGTCAGATACGCAGTATTTT. Encoded protein: CASSLSGTGSDTQYF.

The rearrangement joins TRBV7-3 to TRBJ2-7; either TRBD1 or TRBD2 may fit D (5 bases each). The V end lost 3 bases, the J end lost 2 bases, and 14 bases lay between the germline ends. This CDR3 comprises 15 residues. Germline V gene lookup returns CDR1 SGHTA and CDR2 FQGTGA. The CDR3 loop reads CASSLGPGSPYEQYF. Written as DNA, the CDR3 is TGTGCCAGCAGCTTGGGACCGGGGAGCCCCTACGAGCAGTACTTC.

The rearrangement links TRBV9 to TRBJ2-1, with D possibly being TRBD2 (6 bases). This CDR3 region has 14 residues. Germline-derived CDR1 and CDR2 are SGDLS and YYNGEE. Trimming pared 4 bases from V and 1 base from J, leaving 9 bases between. DNA for the CDR3: TGTGCCAGCAGCATAGGAGGGTCCTACAATGAGCAGTTCTTC. Encoded protein: CASSIGGSYNEQFF.